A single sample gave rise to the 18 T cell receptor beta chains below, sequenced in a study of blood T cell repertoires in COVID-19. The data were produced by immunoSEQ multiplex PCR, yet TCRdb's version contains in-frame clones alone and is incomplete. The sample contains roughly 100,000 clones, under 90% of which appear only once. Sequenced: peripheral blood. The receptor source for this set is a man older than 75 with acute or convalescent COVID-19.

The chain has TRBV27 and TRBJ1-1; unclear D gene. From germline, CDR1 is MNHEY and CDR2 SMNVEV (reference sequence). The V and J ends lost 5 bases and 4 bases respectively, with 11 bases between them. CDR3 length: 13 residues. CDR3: CASSTNLRTEAFF. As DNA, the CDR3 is TGTGCCAGCAGTACTAATCTCCGCACTGAAGCTTTCTTT.

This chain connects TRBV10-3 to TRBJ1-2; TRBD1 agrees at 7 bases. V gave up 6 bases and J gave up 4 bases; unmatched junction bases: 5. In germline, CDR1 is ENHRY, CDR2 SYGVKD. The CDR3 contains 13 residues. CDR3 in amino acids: CAISGTAIYGYTF. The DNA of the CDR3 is TGTGCCATCAGCGGGACAGCAATCTATGGCTACACCTTC.

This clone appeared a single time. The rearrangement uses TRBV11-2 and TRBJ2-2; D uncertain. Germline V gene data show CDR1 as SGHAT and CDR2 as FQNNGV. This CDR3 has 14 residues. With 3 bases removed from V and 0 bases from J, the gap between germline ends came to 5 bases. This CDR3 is CASSFSTNTGELFF. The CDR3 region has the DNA TGTGCCAGCAGCTTTTCTACGAACACCGGGGAGCTGTTTTTT.

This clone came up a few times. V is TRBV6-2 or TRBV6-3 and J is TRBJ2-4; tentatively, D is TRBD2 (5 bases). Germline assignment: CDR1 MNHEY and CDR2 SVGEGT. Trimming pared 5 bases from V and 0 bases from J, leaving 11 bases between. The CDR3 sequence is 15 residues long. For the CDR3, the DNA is TGTGCCAGCAGTGCCACCGGGGTAGCCAAAAACATTCAGTACTTC. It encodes CASSATGVAKNIQYF.

The CDR3, as DNA: TGTGCCAGCAGTACTTACAGGGGGAGAGATGAGCAGTTCTTC. It translates to CASSTYRGRDEQFF. The rearrangement links TRBV28 to TRBJ2-1, with 8 nucleotides matching TRBD1. This CDR3 region has 14 residues. CDR1 MDHEN and CDR2 SYDVKM come from the germline V gene. V trimming: 5 bases; J trimming: 8 bases; junction bases outside the gene matches: 8.

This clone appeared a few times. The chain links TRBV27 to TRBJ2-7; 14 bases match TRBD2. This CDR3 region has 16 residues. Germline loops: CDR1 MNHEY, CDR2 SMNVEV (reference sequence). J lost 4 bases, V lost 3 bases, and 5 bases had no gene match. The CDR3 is CASSFSGTSGSYEQYF. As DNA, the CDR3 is TGTGCCAGCAGTTTCTCAGGGACTAGCGGGAGTTACGAGCAGTACTTC.

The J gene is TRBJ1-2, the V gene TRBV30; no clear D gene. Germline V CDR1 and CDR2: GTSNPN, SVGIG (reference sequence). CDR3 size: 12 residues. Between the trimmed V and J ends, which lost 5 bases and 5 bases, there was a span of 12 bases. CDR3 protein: CAWSGLAYGYTF. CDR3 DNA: TGTGCCTGGTCCGGGTTGGCGTATGGCTACACCTTC.

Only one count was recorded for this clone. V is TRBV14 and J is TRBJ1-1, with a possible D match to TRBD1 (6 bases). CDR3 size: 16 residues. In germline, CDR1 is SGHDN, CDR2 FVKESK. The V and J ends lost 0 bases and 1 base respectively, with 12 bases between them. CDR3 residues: CASSQDWGRTNTEAFF. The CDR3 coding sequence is TGTGCCAGCAGCCAAGATTGGGGGCGCACGAACACTGAAGCTTTCTTT.

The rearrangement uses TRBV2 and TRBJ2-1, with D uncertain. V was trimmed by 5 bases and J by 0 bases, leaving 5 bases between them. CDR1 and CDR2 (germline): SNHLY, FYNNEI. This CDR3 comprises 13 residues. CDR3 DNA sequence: TGTGCCAGCAGTTCGAGCTCCTACAATGAGCAGTTCTTC. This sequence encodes CASSSSSYNEQFF.

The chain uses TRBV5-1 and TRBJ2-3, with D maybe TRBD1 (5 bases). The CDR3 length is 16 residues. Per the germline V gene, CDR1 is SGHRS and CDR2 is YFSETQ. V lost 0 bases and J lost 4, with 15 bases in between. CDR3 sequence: CASSLASGSGPDTQYF. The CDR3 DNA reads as TGCGCCAGCAGCTTGGCCTCAGGGTCTGGACCAGATACGCAGTATTTT.

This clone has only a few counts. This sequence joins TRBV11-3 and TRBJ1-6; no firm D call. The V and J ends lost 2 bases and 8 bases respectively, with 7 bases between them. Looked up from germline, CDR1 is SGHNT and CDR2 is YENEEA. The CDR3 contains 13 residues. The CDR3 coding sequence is TGTGCCAGCAGCTTAAACGAGTATTCACCCCTCCACTTT. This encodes CASSLNEYSPLHF.

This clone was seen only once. The chain's CDR3 is CASSQFAGTYEQYF. CDR3 sequence (DNA): TGCGCCAGCAGCCAATTCGCGGGAACCTACGAGCAGTACTTC. This chain links TRBV4-1 with TRBJ2-7, with D perhaps matching TRBD2 (6 bases). V gave up 2 bases and J gave up 2 bases, with 10 bases separating them. Germline V gene lookup returns CDR1 MGHRA and CDR2 YSYEKL. The CDR3 covers 14 residues.

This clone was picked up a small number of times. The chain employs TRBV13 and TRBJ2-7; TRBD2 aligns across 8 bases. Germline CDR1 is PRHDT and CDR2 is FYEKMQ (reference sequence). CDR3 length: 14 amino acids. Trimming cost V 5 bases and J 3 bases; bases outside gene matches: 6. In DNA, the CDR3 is TGTGCCAGCAGCCGGACTAGCCGAAACTACGAGCAGTACTTC. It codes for CASSRTSRNYEQYF.

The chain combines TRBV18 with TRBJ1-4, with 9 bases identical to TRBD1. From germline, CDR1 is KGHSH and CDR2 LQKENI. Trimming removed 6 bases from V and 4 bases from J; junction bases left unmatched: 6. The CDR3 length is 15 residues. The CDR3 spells CASSRGQGGNEKLFF. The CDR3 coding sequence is TGTGCCAGCTCTAGGGGACAGGGCGGTAATGAAAAACTGTTTTTT.

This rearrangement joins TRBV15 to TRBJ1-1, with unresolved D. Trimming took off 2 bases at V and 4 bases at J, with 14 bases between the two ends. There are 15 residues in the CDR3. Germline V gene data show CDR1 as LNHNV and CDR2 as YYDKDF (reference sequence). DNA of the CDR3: TGTGCCACCAGCAGAACCCCGGTATCCGGCACTGAAGCTTTCTTT. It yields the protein CATSRTPVSGTEAFF.

The CDR3 region has the DNA TGTGCCAGCAGTCCCCCGACAGGGGGAGGTGAAAAACTGTTTTTT. This sequence encodes CASSPPTGGGEKLFF. The chain employs TRBV6-5 and TRBJ1-4; TRBD1 matches at 9 bases. CDR3 length equals 15 residues. V was pared by 5 bases and J by 7 bases, with 8 bases of the junction left unmatched. CDR1 is MNHEY, CDR2 SVGAGI, per germline.

The CDR3 nucleotides read TGTGCCAGCAGTTTGTATCCGGGGACAGGGAGCACCGGGGAGCTGTTTTTT. Translated: CASSLYPGTGSTGELFF. V gene TRBV28 combines with J gene TRBJ2-2; 9 nucleotides agree with TRBD1. The CDR3 loop spans 17 amino acids. V lost 3 bases, J lost 4 bases, and 9 bases stayed unmatched. The V gene's germline CDR1 is MDHEN and CDR2 SYDVKM.

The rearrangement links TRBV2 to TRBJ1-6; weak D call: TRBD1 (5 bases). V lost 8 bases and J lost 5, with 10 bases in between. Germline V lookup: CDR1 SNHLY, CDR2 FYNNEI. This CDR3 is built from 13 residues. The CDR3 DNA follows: TGTGCCAGCTCTACAGGAAATAATTCACCCCTCCACTTT. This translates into CASSTGNNSPLHF.